This entry concerns a single T cell receptor beta chain. This sample is drawn from a study of blood T cell repertoires in COVID-19. Trimming pared 3 bases from V and 1 base from J, leaving 6 bases between. There are 13 residues in the CDR3. The V gene's germline CDR1 is SGHAT and CDR2 FQDESV (reference sequence). The data were produced by immunoSEQ multiplex PCR, yet TCRdb's version contains in-frame clones alone and is incomplete. The table lists 200,000 to 300,000 clones, under 90% of them singletons, with approximately 4% in the top ten. The gene calls are TRBV11-1 and TRBJ1-1; possibly TRBD1 for D (5 bases). This TCR was recovered from a woman in her thirties or forties who had been exposed to COVID-19. The sample comprised PBMCs or T cells enriched from blood (not recorded which). The CDR3 DNA sequence: TGTGCCAGCAGCTTTGACAGGAACACTGAAGCTTTCTTT. Protein: CASSFDRNTEAFF.